This is a list of T cell receptor beta chains from one sample in a study of shared clonotypes between healthy human individuals. TCRdb keeps only in-frame clones here, not all; method: immunoSEQ multiplex PCR. The sample shows roughly 1,600,000 clones, roughly 98.5% of them seen only once. Specimen: naive CD4+ T cells sorted from blood. Receptors were obtained from a man younger than 40 in good health. The CDR3 runs from the conserved cysteine through the conserved F or W. Fields, in order: V gene, clone size, D gene, J gene, CDR3 protein, CDR3 DNA. A D gene is named only where the DNA matches it firmly. Size values are once, few and many counts, or a class for expanded clones, and some rows have none.

>TRBV11-2|.|.|TRBJ1-1
CASAEVVGPKVAFF
TGTGCCAGCGCCGAGGTCGTCGGGCCCAAAGTAGCTTTCTTT
>TRBV7-9|once|.|TRBJ1-1
CASSLAWGRDTEAFF
TGTGCCAGCAGCTTGGCCTGGGGCAGGGACACTGAAGCTTTCTTT
>TRBV29-1|.|.|TRBJ1-1
CRQKQNTEAFF
TGCAGACAAAAACAGAACACTGAAGCTTTCTTT
>TRBV27|.|TRBD1|TRBJ2-2
CASSLVQGAAELFF
TGTGCCAGCAGTTTAGTCCAGGGGGCAGCCGAGCTGTTTTTT
>TRBV28|.|.|TRBJ1-3
CASSQAGNTIYF
TGTGCCAGCAGTCAGGCTGGAAACACCATATATTTT
>TRBV2|.|.|TRBJ2-1
CASSEVDRYNEQFF
TGTGCCAGCAGTGAGGTCGACAGGTACAATGAGCAGTTCTTC
>TRBV5-1|.|.|TRBJ2-2
CASSLQPGDTGELFF
TGCGCCAGCAGCTTACAGCCCGGCGACACCGGGGAGCTGTTTTTT
>TRBV5-3|once|.|TRBJ1-1
CARSLKGRVNTEAFF
TGTGCCAGAAGCTTGAAAGGCAGGGTGAACACTGAAGCTTTCTTT
>TRBV7-9|.|TRBD1|TRBJ1-5
CASSSTGAGQPQHF
TGTGCCAGCAGCTCGACAGGGGCGGGTCAGCCCCAGCATTTT
>TRBV19|.|TRBD1|TRBJ1-2
CASSTDRGRIYGYTF
TGTGCCAGTAGTACGGACAGGGGGCGAATCTATGGCTACACCTTC
>TRBV5-4|.|TRBD1|TRBJ1-3
CASSSPGQGIGTIYF
TGTGCCAGCAGCAGCCCGGGACAGGGTATAGGAACCATATATTTT
>TRBV29-1|.|TRBD2|TRBJ2-3
CSAEAGVSTDTQYF
TGCAGCGCCGAAGCGGGAGTCAGCACAGATACGCAGTATTTT
>TRBV7-2|.|.|TRBJ2-7
CASSSGALPYEQYF
TGTGCCAGCAGCTCCGGGGCCCTGCCCTACGAGCAGTACTTC
>TRBV9|.|.|TRBJ2-7
CASSVGTDLYEQYF
TGTGCCAGCAGCGTAGGGACGGACTTATACGAGCAGTACTTC
>TRBV28|.|TRBD2|TRBJ2-3
CASSDRTSGRVTDTQYF
TGTGCCAGCAGTGATAGGACTAGCGGGAGGGTTACAGATACGCAGTATTTT
>TRBV6-5|.|TRBD1|TRBJ2-5
CASSATGEQETQYF
TGTGCCAGCAGTGCTACAGGGGAGCAAGAGACCCAGTACTTC
>TRBV4-1|.|TRBD1|TRBJ2-2
CASSQESGQAANTGELFF
TGCGCCAGCAGCCAAGAATCAGGACAGGCTGCGAACACCGGGGAGCTGTTTTTT
>TRBV9|.|.|TRBJ2-7
CASSPLSASYEQYF
TGTGCCAGCAGCCCCTTGAGCGCCTCCTACGAGCAGTACTTC
>TRBV9|once|.|TRBJ1-1
CASSRTTGYSTEAFF
TGTGCCAGCAGCCGAACCACAGGGTACAGCACTGAAGCTTTCTTT
>TRBV23-1|.|.|TRBJ2-7
CASSQSSKCLEARDHTYEQYF
TGCGCCAGCAGTCAATCATCCAAGTGCCTGGAGGCCAGGGATCATACCTACGAGCAGTACTTC
>TRBV5-4|.|TRBD1|TRBJ2-7
CASTSRTGVPYEQYF
TGTGCCAGCACATCTAGGACAGGGGTCCCCTACGAGCAGTACTTC
>TRBV7-6|.|.|TRBJ2-6
CASSLVRGAGANVLTF
TGTGCCAGCAGCTTAGTAAGAGGGGCTGGGGCCAACGTCCTGACTTTC
>TRBV7-9|once|.|TRBJ1-3
CASSQPVGGNTIYF
TGTGCCAGCAGCCAGCCGGTAGGGGGAAACACCATATATTTT
>TRBV28|.|.|TRBJ1-1
CASRYGRVNTEAFF
TGTGCCAGCAGATATGGACGTGTGAACACTGAAGCTTTCTTT
>TRBV9|.|.|TRBJ2-1
CASTLLGVGEQFF
TGTGCCAGCACCCTACTAGGGGTGGGTGAGCAGTTCTTC
>TRBV2|once|TRBD1|TRBJ2-7
CASAGGDRSYEQYF
TGTGCCAGCGCAGGCGGGGACAGGTCCTACGAGCAGTACTTC
>TRBV5-5|once|.|TRBJ2-7
CASSLGGQNYLYEQYF
TGTGCCAGCAGCTTGGGAGGACAGAACTATCTCTACGAGCAGTACTTC
>TRBV7-9|.|.|TRBJ2-2
CASSEVLRTSEHTGELFF
TGTGCCAGCAGCGAAGTTCTAAGGACGTCTGAACACACCGGGGAGCTGTTTTTT
>TRBV9|once|.|TRBJ2-7
CASSVGENRYEQYF
TGTGCCAGCAGCGTAGGCGAAAATAGGTACGAGCAGTACTTC
>TRBV6-4|.|.|TRBJ2-7
CASSVEGSGYEQYF
TGTGCCAGCAGTGTTGAGGGTTCGGGCTACGAGCAGTACTTC
>TRBV7-2|.|TRBD2|TRBJ2-7
CASSLGGNSYEQYF
TGTGCCAGCAGCTTGGGAGGGAACTCCTACGAGCAGTACTTC
>TRBV5-1|.|.|TRBJ1-2
CASSVGPGKDNYGYTF
TGCGCCAGCAGCGTGGGTCCGGGGAAGGATAACTATGGCTACACCTTC
>TRBV7-2|.|.|TRBJ1-5
CASSPLGYQPQHF
TGTGCCAGCAGTCCGTTAGGGTATCAGCCCCAGCATTTT
>TRBV7-2|.|.|TRBJ2-5
CASILYPRETQYF
TGTGCCAGCATCCTATACCCACGGGAGACCCAGTACTTC
>TRBV28|.|.|TRBJ2-7
CASSLKVKGSYEQYF
TGTGCCAGCAGTTTAAAGGTGAAAGGGTCCTACGAGCAGTACTTC
>TRBV25-1|once|.|TRBJ1-4
CASKGFMANEKLFF
TGTGCCAGCAAAGGGTTTATGGCTAATGAAAAACTGTTTTTT
>TRBV18|.|.|TRBJ2-1
CASSPQRGEIDEQFF
TGTGCCAGCTCACCGCAACGAGGGGAGATCGATGAGCAGTTCTTC
>TRBV14|.|TRBD2|TRBJ2-7
CASSFSGRVGEQYF
TGTGCCAGCAGCTTTAGCGGGAGGGTCGGCGAGCAGTACTTC
>TRBV11-3|.|.|TRBJ1-4
CASSLGGDDEKLFF
TGTGCCAGCAGCTTAGGAGGGGATGATGAAAAACTGTTTTTT
>TRBV29-1|.|.|TRBJ1-4
CSVEGTFGEKLFF
TGCAGCGTGGAGGGGACCTTCGGTGAAAAACTGTTTTTT
>TRBV5-4|.|.|TRBJ1-1
CASTSRGVNTEAFF
TGTGCCAGCACCAGCAGAGGTGTGAACACTGAAGCTTTCTTT
>TRBV12-5|.|.|TRBJ1-2
CARSGVGIPKEPPRDIYGYTF
TGTGCTAGGAGCGGAGTTGGAATTCCTAAAGAACCCCCCCGGGACATCTATGGCTACACCTTC
>TRBV9|.|TRBD1|TRBJ1-2
CASSVDNRGADGYTF
TGTGCCAGCAGCGTAGATAACAGGGGAGCAGATGGCTACACCTTC
>TRBV5-6|.|.|TRBJ2-7
CASTQGLGYEQYF
TGTGCCAGCACCCAAGGGCTCGGCTACGAGCAGTACTTC
>TRBV28|.|TRBD2|TRBJ2-2
CASSLSGNLAGVGTGELFF
TGTGCCAGCAGCCTTTCAGGGAATCTAGCGGGAGTAGGAACCGGGGAGCTGTTTTTT
>TRBV5-4|.|TRBD2|TRBJ2-1
CASSLSFSGSDEQFF
TGTGCCAGCAGCTTGAGTTTTAGCGGGAGTGATGAGCAGTTCTTC
>TRBV28|.|.|TRBJ1-5
CASSLPGQPQHF
TGTGCCAGCAGTCTGCCAGGACAGCCCCAGCATTTT